The 3 T cell receptor beta chains in this list originate from one sample, sequenced in a study of blood T cell repertoires in COVID-19. Sequencing was performed with immunoSEQ multiplex PCR; in TCRdb, only in-frame clones are kept and a portion is missing. This repertoire shows about 440,000 clones, roughly 88% found once; its top ten account for roughly 12%. The sequenced sample was peripheral blood. Receptors originate from a woman in her fifties or sixties with COVID-19, enrolled during active disease.

The V call is TRBV4-1, the J call TRBJ2-7; TRBD1 matches 8 bases. Germline lookup yields CDR1 MGHRA and CDR2 YSYEKL. The CDR3 consists of 16 residues. Unmatched junction bases numbered 11, after V lost 4 bases and J lost 3 bases. CDR3 in amino acids: CASSPGQGPTLYEQYF. For the CDR3, the DNA is TGCGCCAGCAGCCCCGGACAGGGACCAACCCTCTACGAGCAGTACTTC.

The chain uses TRBV6-5 and TRBJ1-2; D is perhaps TRBD1 (6 bases). Trimming took 8 bases from V and 7 from J, leaving 23 bases between them. Germline V gene lookup returns CDR1 MNHEY and CDR2 SVGAGI. The CDR3 is 15 amino acids. The CDR3 nucleotides read TGTGCCAGCCACCCTGTACAGGGCCTTTGGAGTGGCTACACCTTC. Amino acids: CASHPVQGLWSGYTF.

This chain joins TRBV15 and TRBJ1-5, with D maybe TRBD1 (5 bases). The V gene's germline CDR1 is LNHNV and CDR2 YYDKDF (reference sequence). The CDR3 has 15 residues. Deletions cut 0 bases from V and 4 bases from J, with 10 bases between. Written as DNA, the CDR3 is TGTGCCACCAGCAGAGAAGGGGCAGGGAATCAGCCCCAGCATTTT. Translating it yields CATSREGAGNQPQHF.